The subject of this entry is one T cell receptor beta chain. This sample was included in a study of T-cell reconstitution after alpha-beta-depleted transplantation in children. There are 14 residues in the CDR3. With V trimmed by 5 bases and J by 8 bases, 8 bases remained unmatched. Unique molecular identifiers were incorporated during preparation of the TCRbeta library. TCRdb fed the PCR reads into MiXCR, producing one record per CDR3 protein. The sample gives 490,000 or so distinct CDR3 sequences, roughly an eighth of which show up once; over 5.5% is in the top ten. This chain uses TRBV12-3 or TRBV12-4 with TRBJ2-1; 8 positions agree with TRBD1. The clonotype was recovered from a human donor who donated a stem cell graft to a child with combined immunodeficiency. Source: PBMCs from the stem cell graft donor, taken from the stem cell graft. In DNA form, the CDR3 reads TGTGCCAGCAGTCAAACGATCAGGGGGCATGAGCAGTTCTTC. It yields the protein CASSQTIRGHEQFF.